The rows below give T cell receptor beta chains drawn from one sample of a study of blood T cell repertoires in COVID-19. Clones were read by immunoSEQ multiplex PCR, and TCRdb kept only the in-frame ones, dropping some. The sample shows 250,000 or so clones, around 89% of them seen only once. Sequencing input: PBMCs or T cells enriched from blood (not recorded which). The receptors were sampled from a man aged 40-55 years who had recovered from COVID-19. Both conserved end residues are part of each CDR3. The D gene is left open where the match is weak. Part of the rows lack a size; the others show once, few, many or a class for expanded clones.

.,once,TRBJ2-2,TRBV18,TGTGCCAGCTCACCGCACAGGGATAACACCGGGGAGCTGTTTTTT,CASSPHRDNTGELFF
TRBD1,.,TRBJ1-6,TRBV5-1,TGCGCCAGCAGTACGGACAGGGGGATGAATTCACCCCTCCACTTT,CASSTDRGMNSPLHF
TRBD1,.,TRBJ1-2,TRBV27,TGTGCCAGCAGCCGAGACAGGGGGGCGACCTATGGCTACACCTTC,CASSRDRGATYGYTF
.,.,TRBJ2-1,TRBV19,TGTGCCAGTAGTTTCGGGACAGAGCAGTTCTTC,CASSFGTEQFF
TRBD2,.,TRBJ2-3,TRBV9,TGTGCCAGCAGCGTAGCTATTGGCGGGAGCGGGGGAGGTGATACGCAGTATTTT,CASSVAIGGSGGGDTQYF
.,once,TRBJ1-5,TRBV3-1/TRBV3-2,TGTGCCAGCAGCCAACTTTATAGCAATCAGCCCCAGCATTTT,CASSQLYSNQPQHF
.,.,TRBJ2-1,TRBV29-1,TGCAGCGCTGTCCCCGGGAGTTGGGACAATGAGCAGTTCTTC,CSAVPGSWDNEQFF
TRBD1,.,TRBJ2-3,TRBV7-9,TGTGCCAGCAGCAACCGGACAGGGAGCACAGATACGCAGTATTTT,CASSNRTGSTDTQYF
TRBD1,.,TRBJ1-4,TRBV27,TGTGCCAGCAGTTCCACAGGGGAAACTAATGAAAAACTGTTTTTT,CASSSTGETNEKLFF
TRBD2,.,TRBJ2-7,TRBV24-1,TGTGCCACCAGTGATCCTACTAGCGGTGCCTACGAGCAGTACTTC,CATSDPTSGAYEQYF
TRBD2,once,TRBJ2-5,TRBV10-3,TGTGCCATCAGTGAGCTAGCGGGAGCTGGCGAGACCCAGTACTTC,CAISELAGAGETQYF
TRBD1,.,TRBJ2-1,TRBV29-1,TGCAGCGTGGGGGACAGGGGATACAATGAGCAGTTCTTC,CSVGDRGYNEQFF
.,.,TRBJ1-1,TRBV11-3,TGTGCCAGCAGCTTATGGGCGAGCCCGAACACTGAAGCTTTCTTT,CASSLWASPNTEAFF
TRBD2,.,TRBJ2-1,TRBV28,TGTGCCAGCAGTACAAGGACTAGCGGGATGCGCAATGAGCAGTTCTTC,CASSTRTSGMRNEQFF
TRBD2,.,TRBJ2-5,TRBV3-1/TRBV3-2,TGTGCCAGCAGCCAACGAGCGGGGAAGGATGACCAGTACTTC,CASSQRAGKDDQYF
.,once,TRBJ1-4,TRBV28,TGTGCCACGGCAACAGGTTATAATGAAAAACTGTTTTTT,CATATGYNEKLFF
.,.,TRBJ2-1,TRBV27,TGTGCCAGCAGTGAGGGGCCGGGACTCCAGTTCTTC,CASSEGPGLQFF
TRBD1,.,TRBJ1-2,TRBV19,TGTGCCAGTAGTATAACGAGACAGGGGACGTACGGGGGCTACACCTTC,CASSITRQGTYGGYTF
TRBD1,once,TRBJ2-5,TRBV9,TGTGCCAGCAGCGGAAGACAGGGGGCGCGGGAGACCCAGTACTTC,CASSGRQGARETQYF
.,.,TRBJ2-5,TRBV27,TGTGCCAGCAAAATAGGGGGGGCTCGTCAAGAGACCCAGTACTTC,CASKIGGARQETQYF
.,.,TRBJ1-5,TRBV6-2/TRBV6-3,TGTGCCAGCAGTTACTCCCCGGGGTTAAATCAGCCCCAGCATTTT,CASSYSPGLNQPQHF
TRBD2,.,TRBJ2-1,TRBV27,TGTGCCAGCAGTTTAGTGCTAGCGGCCGACAATGAGCAGTTCTTC,CASSLVLAADNEQFF
.,.,TRBJ1-1,TRBV19,TGTGCCAGTAGTATCGGCCAGACTTTAAACACTGAAGCTTTCTTT,CASSIGQTLNTEAFF
TRBD2,.,TRBJ2-5,TRBV5-1,TGCGCCAGCAGCCCGGGGGGGACGGGCCAGGGAGAGACCCAGTACTTC,CASSPGGTGQGETQYF
.,.,TRBJ2-7,TRBV7-2,TGTGCCAGCAGCTTTCGGACAGCCACCTACGAGCAGTACTTC,CASSFRTATYEQYF
TRBD1,.,TRBJ1-2,TRBV2,TGTGCCAGCTACAGGGGGCCAGGCTATGGCTACACCTTC,CASYRGPGYGYTF